These 32 T cell receptor beta chains were all obtained from the same sample, sequenced in a study of blood T cell repertoires in COVID-19. Assay used: immunoSEQ multiplex PCR; TCRdb lists only in-frame clones, some missing. The sample contains more than 85,000 clones, under 90% of which appear only once. The sequencing sample was made of peripheral blood. These receptors originate from a woman aged 45-65 years with acute or convalescent COVID-19.

CDR3 protein: CASSSMDRRRAYGYTF. The CDR3 DNA sequence: TGTGCCAGCAGTAGCATGGACAGGCGGAGGGCCTATGGCTACACCTTC. This sequence joins TRBV28 and TRBJ1-2, with 7 positions matching TRBD1. V shed 5 bases, J shed 4 bases, and the junction held 13 bases outside the gene matches. From germline, CDR1 is MDHEN and CDR2 SYDVKM. CDR3 length: 16 residues.

The chain has TRBV30 and TRBJ2-4, with 12 bases matching TRBD1. After removal of 5 bases from V and 1 base from J, the junction contained 6 bases not matched to a gene. Germline CDR1 and CDR2: GTSNPN and SVGIG (reference sequence). This CDR3 spans 16 amino acids. The CDR3: CAWAGQGAGAKNIQYF. The CDR3 nucleotides are TGTGCCTGGGCGGGACAGGGGGCCGGGGCCAAAAACATTCAGTACTTC.

The V call is TRBV5-1, the J call TRBJ2-1; 11 nucleotides match TRBD2. V was clipped by 4 bases and J by 1 base; unmatched bases: 4. The CDR3 runs 16 residues. Germline CDR1 and CDR2: SGHRS and YFSETQ. CDR3 in DNA: TGCGCCAGCAGCAGTAGCGGGGGGGCTTCCTACAATGAGCAGTTCTTC. It translates to CASSSSGGASYNEQFF.

The rearrangement joins TRBV7-9 to TRBJ2-5; the D gene is possibly TRBD2 (5 bases). The CDR3 has 14 residues. Deletions cut 5 bases from V and 5 bases from J, with 15 bases between. Germline values: CDR1 SEHNR, CDR2 FQNEAQ (reference sequence). The CDR3 nucleotides read TGTGCCAGCAGCCGCGGACTCCCGGGGGAGACCCAGTACTTC. Translation: CASSRGLPGETQYF. Supplemented by reference TRBV7-9 and TRBJ2-5, the full variable domain reads DTGVSQNPRHKITKRGQNVTFRCDPISEHNRLYWYRQTLGQGPEFLTYFQNEAQLEKSRLLSDRFSAERPKGSFSTLEIQRTEQGDSAMYLCASSRGLPGETQYFGPGTRLLVL.

This clone was observed once. The V call is TRBV12-3 or TRBV12-4, the J call TRBJ2-2; possibly TRBD1 for D (6 bases). This CDR3 comprises 13 residues. The V end lost 1 base, the J end lost 13 bases, and 13 bases lay between the germline ends. The CDR3 bases are TGTGCCAGCAGTTTAGGTTACAGGGTCGGGCTGTTTTTT. Protein sequence: CASSLGYRVGLFF.

V is TRBV9 and J is TRBJ2-5; D is perhaps TRBD2 (5 bases). V lost 3 bases, J lost 5 bases, and 14 bases lay in between. Germline V gene sequence: CDR1 SGDLS, CDR2 YYNGEE. The CDR3 has 14 amino acids. As DNA, the CDR3 is TGTGCCAGCAGCGGGTGGACTCGGAGTGAGACCCAGTACTTC. It specifies CASSGWTRSETQYF.

The rearrangement links TRBV4-2 to TRBJ1-5; TRBD1 might be the D (5 bases). Germline V gene lookup returns CDR1 LGHNA and CDR2 YNFKEQ. This CDR3 has 16 residues. Trimming took 0 bases from V and 3 from J, leaving 12 bases between them. CDR3 protein: CASSQDQGRDNQPQHF. The CDR3 coding sequence is TGTGCCAGCAGCCAAGATCAGGGCAGGGACAATCAGCCCCAGCATTTT.

The chain combines TRBV28 with TRBJ1-1; 7 bases align to TRBD1. V dropped 10 bases and J dropped 3; count of bases not matched to a gene: 5. Germline loops: CDR1 MDHEN, CDR2 SYDVKM. CDR3 length: 12 amino acids. CDR3 sequence: CATADRHTEAFF. CDR3 coding DNA: TGTGCCACGGCGGACAGGCACACTGAAGCTTTCTTT.

This clone was counted only a few times. The chain is built from TRBV2 and TRBJ1-4; 7 positions match TRBD1. This CDR3 contains 14 residues. Looked up from germline, CDR1 is SNHLY and CDR2 is FYNNEI. Unmatched junction bases numbered 6, after V lost 8 bases and J lost 3 bases. The CDR3 here is CASVLQGSNEKLFF. The CDR3 nucleotides are TGTGCCAGCGTTCTACAGGGGTCTAATGAAAAACTGTTTTTT.

This chain joins TRBV29-1 and TRBJ2-1, with 7 positions matching TRBD1. This CDR3 contains 13 residues. Germline values: CDR1 SQVTM, CDR2 ANQGSEA. The ends lost 4 bases at V and 3 bases at J; junction bases unmatched: 3. The DNA for the CDR3 is TGCAGCGTTGGTGGGGACAGCTACAATGAGCAGTTCTTC. Residues: CSVGGDSYNEQFF.

The CDR3 region has the DNA TGTGCCAGCACGGAGCCCCTGGCAGGGCCAGCTTTCTTT. Translating it yields CASTEPLAGPAFF. This chain uses TRBV2 with TRBJ1-1; D might be TRBD1 (5 bases). Germline-derived CDR1 and CDR2 are SNHLY and FYNNEI. The CDR3 runs 13 residues. Deletions cut 7 bases from V and 10 bases from J, with 19 bases between.

There are a few counts of this clone. The chain is built from TRBV28 and TRBJ1-1; TRBD1 might be the D (5 bases). Looked up from germline, CDR1 is MDHEN and CDR2 is SYDVKM. V shed 3 bases and J shed 10 bases, with 15 bases lying between them. This CDR3 contains 13 residues. CDR3 DNA: TGTGCCAGCAGTTTGGGCGGCAGGGCCGGAGCTTTCTTT. Its protein product is CASSLGGRAGAFF.

The CDR3 spells CARPWAGGNQPQHF. Written as DNA, the CDR3 is TGTGCCAGGCCGTGGGCGGGTGGGAATCAGCCCCAGCATTTT. V gene TRBV11-2 combines with J gene TRBJ1-5; D is ambiguous. Trimming stripped 9 bases from V and 4 bases from J, with 16 bases between. CDR1 SGHAT and CDR2 FQNNGV come from the germline V gene. The CDR3 contains 14 residues. Looking up the rest from reference TRBV11-2 and TRBJ1-5 gives the full variable domain: EAGVAQSPRYKIIEKRQSVAFWCNPISGHATLYWYQQILGQGPKLLIQFQNNGVVDDSQLPKDRFSAERLKGVDSTLKIQPAKLEDSAVYLCARPWAGGNQPQHFGDGTRLSIL.

This rearrangement joins TRBV5-1 to TRBJ2-7, with D possibly being TRBD2 (6 bases). The CDR3 has 16 residues. Germline CDR1 reads SGHRS; CDR2 reads YFSETQ. The V and J ends lost 3 bases and 7 bases respectively, with 23 bases between them. CDR3 sequence: CASSSTPGGPGREQYF. CDR3 DNA sequence: TGCGCCAGCAGCTCTACCCCCGGGGGTCCGGGGAGAGAGCAGTACTTC.

The sample holds one count of this clone. The chain has TRBV2 and TRBJ2-7, with D possibly TRBD1 on 5 matching bases. Trimming cost V 4 bases and J 3 bases, with 7 bases left between them. The CDR3 is 12 amino acids. Germline V CDR1 and CDR2: SNHLY, FYNNEI. The CDR3: CASSVQGYEQYF. In DNA form, the CDR3 reads TGTGCCAGCAGTGTTCAGGGCTACGAGCAGTACTTC.

The chain recombines TRBV7-2 with TRBJ2-1, with 11 bases aligning to TRBD2. Germline values: CDR1 SGHTA, CDR2 FQGNSA. Losses at the gene ends were 5 bases for V and 6 bases for J; bases not matched to a gene: 12. The CDR3 is made up of 17 amino acids. DNA of the CDR3: TGTGCCAGCAGCCTTAGCGGGGGGGCTTTTTTGGGCAATGAGCAGTTCTTC. This sequence encodes CASSLSGGAFLGNEQFF. Complete variable domain (other parts from reference TRBV7-2 and TRBJ2-1): GAGVSQSPSNKVTEKGKDVELRCDPISGHTALYWYRQSLGQGLEFLIYFQGNSAPDKSGLPSDRFSAERTGGSVSTLTIQRTQQEDSAVYLCASSLSGGAFLGNEQFFGPGTRLTVL.

This rearrangement joins TRBV19 to TRBJ1-5; weak D call: TRBD1 (5 bases). Germline assignment: CDR1 LNHDA and CDR2 SQIVND (reference sequence). The CDR3 runs to 14 residues. The V and J ends lost 3 bases and 1 base respectively, with 7 bases between them. CDR3 sequence: CASSMGGSNQPQHF. Here the CDR3 DNA reads TGTGCCAGTAGTATGGGGGGGAGCAATCAGCCCCAGCATTTT.

The chain couples TRBV5-4 to TRBJ1-2; possibly TRBD1 for D (6 bases). CDR3 size: 14 residues. V was cut by 4 bases and J by 0 bases, with 10 bases left in between. Germline V gives CDR1 SGHNT, CDR2 YYREEE (reference sequence). The CDR3 loop reads CASSQGNPNYGYTF. The DNA for the CDR3 is TGTGCCAGCAGCCAGGGGAATCCTAACTATGGCTACACCTTC.

J is TRBJ2-7 and V is TRBV11-3, with unresolved D. CDR3 size: 13 residues. Trimming left V 1 base short and J 6 bases short, with 10 bases between. In germline, CDR1 is SGHNT, CDR2 YENEEA. The CDR3 DNA reads TGTGCCAGCAGCTTAGGCCGGAGAGGCGAGCAGTACTTC. Translation gives CASSLGRRGEQYF.

In regard to this clone: This same CDR3 is encoded by further DNA sequences in the sample. The chain has TRBV5-1 and TRBJ1-6; 9 nucleotides agree with TRBD1. There are 14 residues in the CDR3. Germline CDR1 is SGHRS and CDR2 is YFSETQ. V shed 4 bases, J shed 7 bases, and the junction held 3 bases outside the gene matches. The CDR3 sequence: CASSQGQGNSPLHF. In DNA, the CDR3 is TGCGCCAGCAGCCAGGGACAGGGAAATTCACCCCTCCACTTT.

As to this clone: Different DNA sequences within this sample yield the same CDR3. The V and J genes are TRBV6-5 and TRBJ1-2; D unclear. Germline loops: CDR1 MNHEY, CDR2 SVGAGI. This CDR3 region has 12 residues. Trimming pared 11 bases from V and 1 base from J, leaving 11 bases between. The CDR3 DNA follows: TGTGCCGGAACGGGGAATAACTATGGCTACACCTTC. Translating gives CAGTGNNYGYTF.

The V gene is TRBV18, the J gene TRBJ1-1; D is unresolved. Germline V CDR1 and CDR2: KGHSH, LQKENI. This CDR3 has 14 amino acids. V was pared by 3 bases and J by 1 base, with 9 bases between. The CDR3 coding sequence is TGTGCCAGCTCACCGGAGGGTTGGAACACTGAAGCTTTCTTT. It translates to CASSPEGWNTEAFF.

This clone occurred a few times. The V gene is TRBV7-9, the J gene TRBJ2-7, with 7 nucleotides matching TRBD2. Germline CDR1 and CDR2: SEHNR and FQNEAQ (reference sequence). CDR3 length: 14 amino acids. V gave up 5 bases and J gave up 5 bases; unmatched junction bases: 9. CDR3 amino acids: CASSPATGGHEQYF. DNA of the CDR3: TGTGCCAGCAGCCCCGCGACGGGGGGACACGAGCAGTACTTC.

This chain joins TRBV27 and TRBJ2-2; 12 bases fit TRBD2. V gave up 4 bases and J gave up 0 bases; unmatched junction bases: 9. Germline V gene sequence: CDR1 MNHEY, CDR2 SMNVEV (reference sequence). The length of the CDR3 is 19 residues. The CDR3 spells CASSSTSGGVPSNTGELFF. CDR3 DNA: TGTGCCAGCAGTTCGACTAGCGGGGGTGTCCCGTCGAACACCGGGGAGCTGTTTTTT.

This chain uses TRBV19 with TRBJ1-2; D not resolved. Trimming removed 8 bases from V and 0 bases from J, with 13 bases in between. Germline CDR1 LNHDA, CDR2 SQIVND (reference sequence). CDR3 length: 14 residues. The CDR3 loop reads CASGRWWANYGYTF. DNA of the CDR3: TGTGCCAGTGGGCGATGGTGGGCTAACTATGGCTACACCTTC.

The J gene is TRBJ2-4, the V gene TRBV6-1, with D perhaps TRBD2 (7 bases). This CDR3 spans 16 amino acids. Trimming cost V 2 bases and J 3 bases, with 14 bases left between them. Germline CDR1 reads MNHNS; CDR2 reads SASEGT. CDR3 sequence: CASSELGGLGKNIQYF. CDR3 DNA: TGTGCCAGCAGTGAATTGGGGGGGCTAGGCAAAAACATTCAGTACTTC.

The chain joins TRBV2 to TRBJ1-1; no clear D. CDR1 and CDR2 from the germline V gene are SNHLY and FYNNEI. Trimming left V 7 bases short and J 4 bases short, with 22 bases between. The CDR3 runs 16 residues. CDR3: CASISEAGLKGTEAFF. CDR3 bases: TGTGCCAGCATTTCGGAGGCTGGTTTGAAAGGCACTGAAGCTTTCTTT.

V gene TRBV20-1 combines with J gene TRBJ1-1, with D uncertain. Trimming took 3 bases from V and 0 from J, leaving 8 bases between them. The CDR3 is 13 amino acids. Germline loops: CDR1 DFQATT, CDR2 SNEGSKA (reference sequence). CDR3: CSASEQMNTEAFF. Here the CDR3 DNA reads TGCAGTGCTAGTGAGCAGATGAACACTGAAGCTTTCTTT.

The gene calls are TRBV7-2 and TRBJ1-1; possible D gene TRBD1, 6 bases. The CDR3 has 13 residues. With 5 bases removed from V and 3 bases from J, the gap between germline ends came to 10 bases. Germline-derived CDR1 and CDR2 are SGHTA and FQGNSA. The CDR3 DNA is TGTGCCAGCAGCCTATACAGGGACACTGAAGCTTTCTTT. Translated, it gives CASSLYRDTEAFF.

V is TRBV19 and J is TRBJ1-2; weak D call: TRBD1 (6 bases). Germline V lookup: CDR1 LNHDA, CDR2 SQIVND (reference sequence). The CDR3 totals 14 residues. V was shortened by 5 bases and J by 4 bases, with 14 bases between the two germline ends. CDR3 DNA: TGTGCCAGTAGTGTCCGGGACACTTTCTATGGCTACACCTTC. Translated, it gives CASSVRDTFYGYTF.

The genes are TRBV24-1 and TRBJ2-7; 10 nucleotides line up with TRBD1. CDR1 and CDR2 from the germline V gene are KGHDR and SFDVKD. CDR3 length: 14 residues. Germline trimming cut 9 bases from V and 0 bases from J; bases unmatched to any gene: 4. For the CDR3, the DNA is TGTGCCACCCGGGGACAGGGGACCTCCTACGAGCAGTACTTC. Its protein is CATRGQGTSYEQYF.

J is TRBJ2-7 and V is TRBV27, with a tentative D call TRBD1 (6 bases). Between the trimmed V and J ends, which lost 5 bases and 7 bases, there was a span of 21 bases. The CDR3 has 15 amino acids. Germline lookup yields CDR1 MNHEY and CDR2 SMNVEV (reference sequence). Here the CDR3 DNA reads TGTGCCAGCAGTCCAATGGGGGCGATGAGTGAAGAGCAGTACTTC. Translated, it gives CASSPMGAMSEEQYF.